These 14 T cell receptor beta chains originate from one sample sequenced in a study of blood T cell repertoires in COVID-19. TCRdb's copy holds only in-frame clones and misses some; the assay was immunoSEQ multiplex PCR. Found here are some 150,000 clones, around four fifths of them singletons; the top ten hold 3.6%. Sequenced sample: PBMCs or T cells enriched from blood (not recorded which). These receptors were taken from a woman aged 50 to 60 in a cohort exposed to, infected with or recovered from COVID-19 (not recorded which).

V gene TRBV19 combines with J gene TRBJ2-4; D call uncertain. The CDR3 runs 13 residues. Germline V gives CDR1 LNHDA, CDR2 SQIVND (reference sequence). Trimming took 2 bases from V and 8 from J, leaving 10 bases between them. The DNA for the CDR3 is TGTGCCAGTAGTATAATTCCTACCGACATTCAGTACTTC. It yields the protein CASSIIPTDIQYF.

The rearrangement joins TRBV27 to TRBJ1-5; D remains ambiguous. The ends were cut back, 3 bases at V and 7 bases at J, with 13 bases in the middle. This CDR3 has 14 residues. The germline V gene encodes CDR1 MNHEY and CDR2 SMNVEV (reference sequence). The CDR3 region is CASSLGHNSQPQHF. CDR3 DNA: TGTGCCAGCAGTTTGGGCCACAACAGCCAGCCCCAGCATTTT.

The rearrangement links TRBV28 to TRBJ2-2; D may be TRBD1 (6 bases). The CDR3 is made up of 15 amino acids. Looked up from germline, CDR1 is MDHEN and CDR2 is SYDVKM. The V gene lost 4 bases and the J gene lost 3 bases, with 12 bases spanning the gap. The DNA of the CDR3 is TGTGCCAGCAGTTCCGGGGACACTGACACCGGGGAGCTGTTTTTT. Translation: CASSSGDTDTGELFF. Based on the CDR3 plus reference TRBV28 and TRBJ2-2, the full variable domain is DVKVTQSSRYLVKRTGEKVFLECVQDMDHENMFWYRQDPGLGLRLIYFSYDVKMKEKGDIPEGYSVSREKKERFSLILESASTNQTSMYLCASSSGDTDTGELFFGEGSRLTVL.

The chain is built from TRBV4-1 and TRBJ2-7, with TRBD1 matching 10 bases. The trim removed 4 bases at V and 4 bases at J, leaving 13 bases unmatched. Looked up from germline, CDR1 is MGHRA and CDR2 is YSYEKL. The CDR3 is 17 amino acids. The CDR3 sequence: CASSPLGSGTGAYEQYF. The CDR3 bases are TGCGCCAGCAGCCCCCTCGGATCCGGGACAGGGGCGTACGAGCAGTACTTC.

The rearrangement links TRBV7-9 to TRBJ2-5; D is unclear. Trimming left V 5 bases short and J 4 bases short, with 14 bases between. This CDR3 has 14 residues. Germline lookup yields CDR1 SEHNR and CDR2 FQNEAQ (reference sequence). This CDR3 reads CASSGTRIRETQYF. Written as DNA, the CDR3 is TGTGCCAGCAGCGGAACGAGGATTAGAGAGACCCAGTACTTC.

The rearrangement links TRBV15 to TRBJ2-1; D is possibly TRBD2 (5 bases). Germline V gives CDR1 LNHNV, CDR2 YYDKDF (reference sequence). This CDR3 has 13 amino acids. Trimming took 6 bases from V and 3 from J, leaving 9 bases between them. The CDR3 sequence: CATRGSDYNEQFF. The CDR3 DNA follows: TGTGCCACCAGGGGTAGCGACTACAATGAGCAGTTCTTC.

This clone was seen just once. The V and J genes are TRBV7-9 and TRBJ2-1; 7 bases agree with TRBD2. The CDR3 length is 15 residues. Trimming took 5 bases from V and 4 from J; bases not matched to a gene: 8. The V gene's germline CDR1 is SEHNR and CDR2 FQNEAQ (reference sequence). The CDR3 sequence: CASSPRTRDYNEQFF. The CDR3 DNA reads TGTGCCAGCAGCCCCCGGACTAGGGATTACAATGAGCAGTTCTTC.

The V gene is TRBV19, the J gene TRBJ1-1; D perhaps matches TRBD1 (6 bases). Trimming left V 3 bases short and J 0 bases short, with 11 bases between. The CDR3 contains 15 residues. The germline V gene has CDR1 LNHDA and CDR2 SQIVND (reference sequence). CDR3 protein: CASSISGTMNTEAFF. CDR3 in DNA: TGTGCCAGTAGTATTTCCGGGACAATGAACACTGAAGCTTTCTTT.

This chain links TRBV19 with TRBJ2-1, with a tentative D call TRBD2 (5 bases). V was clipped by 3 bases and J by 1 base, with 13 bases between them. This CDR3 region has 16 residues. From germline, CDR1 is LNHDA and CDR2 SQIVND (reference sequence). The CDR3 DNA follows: TGTGCCAGTAGTATCTCTTCCGGGGAATCCTACAATGAGCAGTTCTTC. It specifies CASSISSGESYNEQFF.

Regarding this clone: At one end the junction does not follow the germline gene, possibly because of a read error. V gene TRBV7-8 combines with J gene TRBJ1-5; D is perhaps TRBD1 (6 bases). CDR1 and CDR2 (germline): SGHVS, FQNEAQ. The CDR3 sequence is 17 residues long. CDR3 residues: CASNLGGGVQSNQPQHF. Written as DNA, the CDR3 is TGTGCCAGCAACTTAGGAGGGGGAGTACAAAGCAATCAGCCCCAGCATTTT.

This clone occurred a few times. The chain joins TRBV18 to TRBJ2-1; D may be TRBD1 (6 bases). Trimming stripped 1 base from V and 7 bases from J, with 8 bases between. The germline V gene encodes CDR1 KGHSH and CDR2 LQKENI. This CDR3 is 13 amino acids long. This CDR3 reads CASSPRQENEQFF. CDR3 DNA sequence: TGTGCCAGCTCACCACGACAGGAGAATGAGCAGTTCTTC.

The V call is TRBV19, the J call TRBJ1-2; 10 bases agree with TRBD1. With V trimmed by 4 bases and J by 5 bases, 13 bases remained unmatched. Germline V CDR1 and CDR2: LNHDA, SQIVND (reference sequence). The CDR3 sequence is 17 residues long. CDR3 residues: CASSTREPGQGIYGYTF. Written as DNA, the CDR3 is TGTGCCAGTAGTACAAGGGAACCGGGACAGGGGATATATGGCTACACCTTC.

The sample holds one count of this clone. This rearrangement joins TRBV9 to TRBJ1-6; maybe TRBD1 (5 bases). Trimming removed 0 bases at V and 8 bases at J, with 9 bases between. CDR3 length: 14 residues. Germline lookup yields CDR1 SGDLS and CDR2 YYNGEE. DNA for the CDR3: TGTGCCAGCAGCGTAGTAAGGGGTGATTCACCCCTCCACTTT. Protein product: CASSVVRGDSPLHF.

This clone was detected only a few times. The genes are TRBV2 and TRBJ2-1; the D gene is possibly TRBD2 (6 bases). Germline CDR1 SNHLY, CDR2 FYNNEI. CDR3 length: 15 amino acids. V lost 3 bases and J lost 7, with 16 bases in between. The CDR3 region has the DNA TGTGCCAGCAGTGACAGATCCTTGGAGGGGAATGAGCAGTTCTTC. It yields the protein CASSDRSLEGNEQFF.